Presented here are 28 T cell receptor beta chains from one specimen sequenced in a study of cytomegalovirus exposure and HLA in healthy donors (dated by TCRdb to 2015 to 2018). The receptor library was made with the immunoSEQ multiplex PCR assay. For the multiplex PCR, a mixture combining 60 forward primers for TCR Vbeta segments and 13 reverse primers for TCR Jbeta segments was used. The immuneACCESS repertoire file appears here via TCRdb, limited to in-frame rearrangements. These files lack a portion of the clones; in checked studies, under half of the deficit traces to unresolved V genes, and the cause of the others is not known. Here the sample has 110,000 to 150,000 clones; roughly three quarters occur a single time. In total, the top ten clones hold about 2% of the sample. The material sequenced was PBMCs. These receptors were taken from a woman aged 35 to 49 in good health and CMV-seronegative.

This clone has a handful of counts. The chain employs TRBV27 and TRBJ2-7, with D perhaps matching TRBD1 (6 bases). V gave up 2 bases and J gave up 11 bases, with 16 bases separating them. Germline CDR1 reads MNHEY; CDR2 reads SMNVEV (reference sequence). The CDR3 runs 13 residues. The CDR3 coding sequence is TGTGCCAGCAGTTTAACAGGGACGGAAAGGGAGTACTTC. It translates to CASSLTGTEREYF.

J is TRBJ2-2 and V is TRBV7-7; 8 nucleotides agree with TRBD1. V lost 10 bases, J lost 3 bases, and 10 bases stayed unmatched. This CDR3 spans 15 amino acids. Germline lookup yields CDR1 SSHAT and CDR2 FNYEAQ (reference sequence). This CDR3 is CATSRGLGDTGELFF. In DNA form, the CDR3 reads TGTGCCACCTCCAGGGGGCTAGGTGACACCGGGGAGCTGTTTTTT.

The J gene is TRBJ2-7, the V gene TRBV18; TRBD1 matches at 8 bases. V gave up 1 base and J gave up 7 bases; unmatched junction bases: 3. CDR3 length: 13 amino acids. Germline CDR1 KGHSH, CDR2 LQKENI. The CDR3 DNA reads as TGTGCCAGCTCACCACAGGACAGGGTTGAGCAGTACTTC. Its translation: CASSPQDRVEQYF.

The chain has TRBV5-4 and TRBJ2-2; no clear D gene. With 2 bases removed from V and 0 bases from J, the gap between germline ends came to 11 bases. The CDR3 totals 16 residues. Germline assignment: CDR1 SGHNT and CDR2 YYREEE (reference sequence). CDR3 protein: CASSFWLAANTGELFF. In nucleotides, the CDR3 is TGTGCCAGCAGCTTTTGGCTGGCGGCGAACACCGGGGAGCTGTTTTTT.

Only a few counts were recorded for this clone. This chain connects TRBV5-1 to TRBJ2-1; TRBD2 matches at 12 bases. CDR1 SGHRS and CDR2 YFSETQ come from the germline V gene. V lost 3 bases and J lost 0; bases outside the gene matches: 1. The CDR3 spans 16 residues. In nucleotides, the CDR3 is TGCGCCAGCAGCTCTAGCGGGGGGGTCTCCTACAATGAGCAGTTCTTC. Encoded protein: CASSSSGGVSYNEQFF.

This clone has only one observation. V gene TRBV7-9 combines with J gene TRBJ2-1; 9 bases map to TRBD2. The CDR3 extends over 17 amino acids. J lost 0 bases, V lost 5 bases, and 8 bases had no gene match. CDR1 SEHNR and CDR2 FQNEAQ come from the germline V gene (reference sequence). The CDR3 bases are TGTGCCAGCAGCCCGCAGACTAGCGGACGCTCCTACAATGAGCAGTTCTTC. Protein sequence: CASSPQTSGRSYNEQFF.

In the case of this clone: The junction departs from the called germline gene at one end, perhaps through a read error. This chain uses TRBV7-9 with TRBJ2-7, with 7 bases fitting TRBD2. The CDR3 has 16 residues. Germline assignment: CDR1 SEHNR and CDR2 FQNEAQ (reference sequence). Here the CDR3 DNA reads TGTTCCAGCAGCGGCTATGGGGGGGATGTTGCCTACGAGCAGTACTTC. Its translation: CSSSGYGGDVAYEQYF.

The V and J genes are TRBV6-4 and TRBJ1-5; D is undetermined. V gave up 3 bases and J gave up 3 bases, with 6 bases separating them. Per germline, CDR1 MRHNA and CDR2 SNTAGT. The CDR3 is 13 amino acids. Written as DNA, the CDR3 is TGTGCCAGCAGTGAACAGACCAATCAGCCCCAGCATTTT. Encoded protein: CASSEQTNQPQHF.

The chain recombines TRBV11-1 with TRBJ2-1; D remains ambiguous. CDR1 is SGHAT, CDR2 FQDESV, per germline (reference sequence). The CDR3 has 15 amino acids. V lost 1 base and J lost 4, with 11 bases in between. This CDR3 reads CASSLGLEKYNEQFF. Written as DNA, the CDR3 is TGTGCCAGCAGCTTAGGTCTAGAGAAGTACAATGAGCAGTTCTTC.

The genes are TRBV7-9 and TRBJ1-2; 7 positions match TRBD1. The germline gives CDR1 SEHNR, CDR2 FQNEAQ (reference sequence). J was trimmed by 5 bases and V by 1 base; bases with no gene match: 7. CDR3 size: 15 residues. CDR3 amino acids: CASSLVGTDRYGYTF. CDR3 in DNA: TGTGCCAGCAGCTTAGTGGGGACAGATAGATATGGCTACACCTTC. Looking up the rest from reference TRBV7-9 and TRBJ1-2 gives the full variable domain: DTGVSQNPRHKITKRGQNVTFRCDPISEHNRLYWYRQTLGQGPEFLTYFQNEAQLEKSRLLSDRFSAERPKGSFSTLEIQRTEQGDSAMYLCASSLVGTDRYGYTFGSGTRLTVV.

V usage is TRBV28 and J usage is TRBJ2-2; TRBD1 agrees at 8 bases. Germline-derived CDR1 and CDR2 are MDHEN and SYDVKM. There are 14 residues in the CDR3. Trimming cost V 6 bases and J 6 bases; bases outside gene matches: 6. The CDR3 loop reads CASRPGQGPGELFF. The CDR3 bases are TGTGCCAGCAGACCCGGACAGGGACCCGGGGAGCTGTTTTTT.

The CDR3 bases are TGTGCCAGCACTATTACAGGGAGCTCAGGGAGCTCACCCCTCCACTTT. Translation: CASTITGSSGSSPLHF. This chain joins TRBV25-1 and TRBJ1-6; TRBD1 is a possible D gene (6 bases). The germline V and J ends were trimmed by 7 bases and 10 bases, with 23 bases remaining between them. CDR1 is MGHDK, CDR2 SYGVNS, per germline. The CDR3 runs 16 residues.

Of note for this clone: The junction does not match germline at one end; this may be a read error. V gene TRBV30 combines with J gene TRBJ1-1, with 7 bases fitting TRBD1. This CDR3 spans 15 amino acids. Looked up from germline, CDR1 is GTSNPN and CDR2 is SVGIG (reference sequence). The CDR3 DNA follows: TGTGCCTGGAGTGTAGTTGGGACAGCTCCTGTTCCTACCGTCTTT. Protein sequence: CAWSVVGTAPVPTVF.

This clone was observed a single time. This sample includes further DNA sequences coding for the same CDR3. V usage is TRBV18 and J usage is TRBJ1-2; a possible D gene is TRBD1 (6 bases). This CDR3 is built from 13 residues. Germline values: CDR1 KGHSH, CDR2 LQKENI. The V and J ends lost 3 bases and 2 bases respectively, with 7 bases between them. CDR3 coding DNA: TGTGCCAGCTCACCGGACAGCAACTATGGCTACACCTTC. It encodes CASSPDSNYGYTF.

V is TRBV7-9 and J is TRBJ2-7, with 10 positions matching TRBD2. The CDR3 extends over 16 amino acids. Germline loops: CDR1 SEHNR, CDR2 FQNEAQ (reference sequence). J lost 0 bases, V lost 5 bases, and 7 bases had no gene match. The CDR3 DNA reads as TGTGCCAGCAGCCCTTTTCTAGCGGGAGCCTCCTACGAGCAGTACTTC. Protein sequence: CASSPFLAGASYEQYF. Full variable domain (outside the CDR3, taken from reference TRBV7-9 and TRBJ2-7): DTGVSQNPRHKITKRGQNVTFRCDPISEHNRLYWYRQTLGQGPEFLTYFQNEAQLEKSRLLSDRFSAERPKGSFSTLEIQRTEQGDSAMYLCASSPFLAGASYEQYFGPGTRLTVT.

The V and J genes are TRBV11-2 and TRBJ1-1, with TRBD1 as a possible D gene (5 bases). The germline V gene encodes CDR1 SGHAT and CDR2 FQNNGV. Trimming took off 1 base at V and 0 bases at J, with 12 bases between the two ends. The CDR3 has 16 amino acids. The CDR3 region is CASSLVLVRVNTEAFF. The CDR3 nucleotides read TGTGCCAGCAGCTTAGTCTTGGTCAGGGTGAACACTGAAGCTTTCTTT.

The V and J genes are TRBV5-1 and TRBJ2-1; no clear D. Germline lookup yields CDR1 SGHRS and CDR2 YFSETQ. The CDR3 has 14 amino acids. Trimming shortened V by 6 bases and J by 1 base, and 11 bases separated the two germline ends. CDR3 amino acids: CASTPTPSYNEQFF. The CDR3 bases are TGCGCCAGCACACCCACTCCATCCTACAATGAGCAGTTCTTC.

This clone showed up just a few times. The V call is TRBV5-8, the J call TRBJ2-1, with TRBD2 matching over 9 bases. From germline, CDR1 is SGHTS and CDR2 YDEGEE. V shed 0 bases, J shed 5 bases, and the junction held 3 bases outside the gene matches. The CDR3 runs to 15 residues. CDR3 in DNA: TGTGCCAGCAGCTTGGTTGCGGGAGGGCACAATGAGCAGTTCTTC. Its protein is CASSLVAGGHNEQFF.

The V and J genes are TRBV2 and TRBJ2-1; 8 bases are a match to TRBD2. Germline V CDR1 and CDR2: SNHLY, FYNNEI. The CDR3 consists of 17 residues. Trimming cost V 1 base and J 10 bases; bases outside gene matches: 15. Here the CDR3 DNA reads TGTGCCAGCAGTGAAGTGCCAGCGGGGGCCCCCTGGAGGGAGCAGTTCTTC. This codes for CASSEVPAGAPWREQFF.

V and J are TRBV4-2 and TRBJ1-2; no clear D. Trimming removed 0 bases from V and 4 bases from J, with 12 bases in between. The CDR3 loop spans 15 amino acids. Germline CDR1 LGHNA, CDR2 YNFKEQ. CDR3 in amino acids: CASSQDIPGSYGYTF. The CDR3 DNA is TGTGCCAGCAGCCAAGATATCCCAGGTTCCTATGGCTACACCTTC.

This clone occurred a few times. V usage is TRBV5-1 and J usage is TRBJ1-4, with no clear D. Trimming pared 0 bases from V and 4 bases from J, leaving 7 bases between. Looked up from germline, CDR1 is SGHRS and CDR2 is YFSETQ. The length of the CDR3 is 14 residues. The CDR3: CASSLDINNEKLFF. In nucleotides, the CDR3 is TGCGCCAGCAGCTTGGACATCAATAATGAAAAACTGTTTTTT.

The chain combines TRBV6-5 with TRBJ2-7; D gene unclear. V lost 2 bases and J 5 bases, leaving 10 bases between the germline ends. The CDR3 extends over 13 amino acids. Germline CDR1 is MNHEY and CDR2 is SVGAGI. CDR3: CASSYVNSHEQYF. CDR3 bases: TGTGCCAGCAGTTACGTGAACAGCCACGAGCAGTACTTC.

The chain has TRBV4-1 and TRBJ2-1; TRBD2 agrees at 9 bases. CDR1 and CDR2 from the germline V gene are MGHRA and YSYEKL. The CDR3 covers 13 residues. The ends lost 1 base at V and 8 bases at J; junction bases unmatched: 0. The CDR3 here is CASSQGLADEQFF. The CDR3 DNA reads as TGCGCCAGCAGCCAAGGACTAGCGGATGAGCAGTTCTTC.

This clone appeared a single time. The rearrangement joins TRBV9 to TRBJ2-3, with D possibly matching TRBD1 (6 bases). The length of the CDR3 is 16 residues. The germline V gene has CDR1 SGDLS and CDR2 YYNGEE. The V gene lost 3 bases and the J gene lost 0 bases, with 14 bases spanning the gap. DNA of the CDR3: TGTGCCAGCAGCGCTACTGGGGGCCAAAGCACAGATACGCAGTATTTT. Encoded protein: CASSATGGQSTDTQYF.

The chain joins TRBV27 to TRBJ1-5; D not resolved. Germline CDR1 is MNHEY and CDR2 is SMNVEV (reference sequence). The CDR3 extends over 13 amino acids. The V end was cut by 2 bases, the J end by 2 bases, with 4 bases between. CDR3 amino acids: CASSLRRNQPQHF. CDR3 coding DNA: TGTGCCAGCAGTTTACGTCGCAATCAGCCCCAGCATTTT.

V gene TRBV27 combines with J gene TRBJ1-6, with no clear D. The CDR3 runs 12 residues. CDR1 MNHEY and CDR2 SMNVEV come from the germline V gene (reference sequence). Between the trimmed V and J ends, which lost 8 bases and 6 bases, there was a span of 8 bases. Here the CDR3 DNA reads TGTGCCAGCCGAGAACTTAATTCACCCCTCCACTTT. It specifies CASRELNSPLHF.

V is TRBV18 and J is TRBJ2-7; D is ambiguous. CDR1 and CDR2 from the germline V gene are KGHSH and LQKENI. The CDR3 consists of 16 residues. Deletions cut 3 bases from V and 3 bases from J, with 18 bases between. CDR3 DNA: TGTGCCAGCTCACCGCTCCCAGGTGGCGTAAACTACGAGCAGTACTTC. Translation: CASSPLPGGVNYEQYF.

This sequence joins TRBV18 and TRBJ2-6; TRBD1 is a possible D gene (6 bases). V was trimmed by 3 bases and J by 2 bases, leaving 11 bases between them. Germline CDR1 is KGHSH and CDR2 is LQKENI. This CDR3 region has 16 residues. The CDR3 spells CASSPVTGTGANVLTF. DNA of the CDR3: TGTGCCAGCTCACCTGTTACAGGGACTGGGGCCAACGTCCTGACTTTC.